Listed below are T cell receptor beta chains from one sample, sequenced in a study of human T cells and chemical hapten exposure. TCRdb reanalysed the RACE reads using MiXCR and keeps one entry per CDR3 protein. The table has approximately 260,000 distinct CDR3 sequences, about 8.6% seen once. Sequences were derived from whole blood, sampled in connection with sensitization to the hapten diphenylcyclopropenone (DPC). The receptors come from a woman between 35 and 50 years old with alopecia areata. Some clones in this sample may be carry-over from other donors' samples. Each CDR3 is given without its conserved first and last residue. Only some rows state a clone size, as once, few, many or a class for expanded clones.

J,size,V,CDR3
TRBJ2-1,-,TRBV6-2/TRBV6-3,ASNNGDSSLNEQF
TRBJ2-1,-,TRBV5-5,ASSFIDPPALDEQF
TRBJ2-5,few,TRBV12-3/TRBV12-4,ASSFRTSGEQPQY
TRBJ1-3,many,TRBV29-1,SVEAYGNTIY
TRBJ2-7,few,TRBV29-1,SVYTTSYEQY
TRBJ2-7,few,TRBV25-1,ASSDRGRAPRYEQY
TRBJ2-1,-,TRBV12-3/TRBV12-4,ASSFFSDYNEQF
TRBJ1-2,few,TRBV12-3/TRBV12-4,ASSLRGSGGYT
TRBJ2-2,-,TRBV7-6,ASSFSGTVTGELF
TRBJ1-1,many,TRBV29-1,SVLDRQNTEAF
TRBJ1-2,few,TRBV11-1,ASSSQGAYGYT
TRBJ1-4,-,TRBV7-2,ASTEGPATNEKLF
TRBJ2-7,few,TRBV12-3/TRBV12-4,ASSRGQAVYEQY
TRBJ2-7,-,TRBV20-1,SARLLAGWAYEQY
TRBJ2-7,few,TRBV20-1,SARDRRLAGYEQY
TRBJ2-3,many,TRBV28,ASSFGTGRTDTQY
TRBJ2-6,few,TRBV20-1,SASGGTSYSGANVLT
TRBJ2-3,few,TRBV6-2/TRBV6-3,ASRQQGSDTQY
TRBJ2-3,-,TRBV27,ASSFLGYSGADTQY
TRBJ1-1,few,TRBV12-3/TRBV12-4,ASTDHRNTEAF
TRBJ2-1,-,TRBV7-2,ASTPGTGEQF
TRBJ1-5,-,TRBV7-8,ASSLAAAGNQPQH
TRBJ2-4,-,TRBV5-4,ASSSEPGQTKNIQY
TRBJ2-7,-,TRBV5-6,ASSLVLAWSHEQY
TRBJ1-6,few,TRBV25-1,ASTRTEPNSPLH
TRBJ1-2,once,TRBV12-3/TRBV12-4,ASSYWVGGYT
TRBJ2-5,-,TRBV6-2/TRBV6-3,ASSLQSSETQY
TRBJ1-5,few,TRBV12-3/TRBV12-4,ASSSIRDSQPQH
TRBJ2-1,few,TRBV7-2,ASSFSTSSLPTNNEQF
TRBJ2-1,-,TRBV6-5,ASSQQGRINEQF
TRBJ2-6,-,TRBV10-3,AISVSGASSGANVLT
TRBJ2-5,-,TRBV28,ASSSLSGTAREPQY
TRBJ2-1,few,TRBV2,ASSAPSGAYNEQF
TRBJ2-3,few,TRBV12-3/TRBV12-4,ASRGRLAVTDTQY
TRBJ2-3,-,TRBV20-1,SAGWTDTQY
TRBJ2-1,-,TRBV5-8,ASSPAGSGHNEQF
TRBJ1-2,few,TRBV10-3,AISESLPGQADYGYT
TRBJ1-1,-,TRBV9,ASSGAGANTEAF
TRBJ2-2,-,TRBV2,ASSESYRNTGELF
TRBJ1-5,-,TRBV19,ASTPTGYDQPQH
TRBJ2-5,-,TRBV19,ASSISLAALGETQY
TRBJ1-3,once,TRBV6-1,ASSETGGGNTIY